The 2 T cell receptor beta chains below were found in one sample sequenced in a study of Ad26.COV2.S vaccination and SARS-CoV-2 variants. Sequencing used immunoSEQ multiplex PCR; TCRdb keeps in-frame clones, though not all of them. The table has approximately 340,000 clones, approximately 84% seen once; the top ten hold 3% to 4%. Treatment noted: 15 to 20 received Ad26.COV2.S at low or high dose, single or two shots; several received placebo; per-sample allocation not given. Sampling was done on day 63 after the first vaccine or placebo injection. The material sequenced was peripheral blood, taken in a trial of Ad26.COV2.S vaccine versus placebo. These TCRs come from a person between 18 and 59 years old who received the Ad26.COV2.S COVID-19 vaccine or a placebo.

CDR3 DNA: TGTGCCAGCAGTGGGGGGGGCTCCTTATCCAGTCAGCCCCAGCATTTT. Encoded protein: CASSGGGSLSSQPQHF. The chain uses TRBV6-2 or TRBV6-3 and TRBJ1-5, with a possible D match to TRBD1 (6 bases). Trimming left V 5 bases short and J 6 bases short, with 20 bases between. Germline loops: CDR1 MNHEY, CDR2 SVGEGT. The CDR3 length is 16 residues.

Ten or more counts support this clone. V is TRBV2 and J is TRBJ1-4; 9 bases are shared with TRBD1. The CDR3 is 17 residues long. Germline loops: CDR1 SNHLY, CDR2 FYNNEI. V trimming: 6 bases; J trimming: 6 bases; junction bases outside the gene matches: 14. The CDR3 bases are TGTGCCAGCAGCTTCACCGGGACAGGGAAAGGTCATGAAAAACTGTTTTTT. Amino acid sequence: CASSFTGTGKGHEKLFF. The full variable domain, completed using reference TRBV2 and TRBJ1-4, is EPEVTQTPSHQVTQMGQEVILRCVPISNHLYFYWYRQILGQKVEFLVSFYNNEISEKSEIFDDQFSVERPDGSNFTLKIRSTKLEDSAMYFCASSFTGTGKGHEKLFFGSGTQLSVL.